This T cell receptor beta chain was identified during a study of blood T cell repertoires in COVID-19. The wider study: Spain, Italy and the United States supplied samples that represented acute and convalescent COVID-19.

With 5 bases clipped from V and 5 bases from J, the junction kept 6 bases outside the gene matches. CDR1 and CDR2 from the germline V gene are SEHNR and FQNEAQ (reference sequence). CDR3 length: 15 residues. Some clones are missing from TCRdb's copy, which holds only in-frame ones; the method was immunoSEQ multiplex PCR. The sample has about 150,000 clones, approximately 91% seen once; the top ten hold roughly 2.2%. The gene calls are TRBV7-9 and TRBJ2-1; 10 bases align to TRBD1. The sample was peripheral blood. The receptor was isolated from an older woman with acute or convalescent COVID-19. CDR3 region: CASSGAGTGDNEQFF. CDR3 in DNA: TGTGCCAGCAGCGGAGCCGGGACAGGGGACAATGAGCAGTTCTTC.